This T cell receptor (beta chain) was sequenced during a study of beta chain features in type 1 diabetes. General study points: Researchers could not determine here whether HLA type influences TCRB rearrangement.

Expressed TCRB transcripts were sequenced after all isolated RNA was converted to cDNA. Profiling relied on immunoSEQ multiplex PCR, and the TCRdb table lists in-frame clones only, not all of them. The repertoire has about 260,000 clones, under 70% of them found once; the top ten carry approximately 0.053%. Comment on this clone: Its antigen is currently unknown.

The germline V and J ends were trimmed by 4 bases and 6 bases, with 7 bases remaining between them. This CDR3 is built from 13 residues. Germline-derived CDR1 and CDR2 are SNHLY and FYNNEI. The V call is TRBV2, the J call TRBJ1-6; TRBD1 is a possible D gene (5 bases). The sequenced sample was naive CD4+ T cells from blood. This clonotype originated in a man aged 25 to 45 in good health. CDR3 nucleotide sequence: TGTGCCAGCAGTGCGGGGCTTAATTCACCCCTCCACTTT. This encodes CASSAGLNSPLHF.